The 23 T cell receptor beta chains presented below share a single source sample, sequenced in a study of early T cells in non-severe SARS-CoV-2 infection. TCRdb reprocessed the 5' RACE reads via MiXCR and lists one record per CDR3 protein. Of some 91,000 distinct CDR3 sequences listed, approximately 13% are singletons. Sequenced input: whole blood. The receptors originated from an adult who was a healthcare worker with PCR-confirmed SARS-CoV-2 infection or an uninfected control (not recorded which).

At least ten counts were recorded for this clonotype. The rearrangement uses TRBV6-5 and TRBJ2-2, with D possibly matching TRBD2 (6 bases). V lost 4 bases and J lost 0, with 6 bases in between. Per germline, CDR1 MNHEY and CDR2 SVGAGI. The length of the CDR3 is 14 residues. CDR3 protein: CASSSGANTGELFF. CDR3 nucleotide sequence: TGTGCCAGCAGTTCGGGGGCGAACACCGGGGAGCTGTTTTTT.

This clonotype was seen many times. The V gene is TRBV7-9, the J gene TRBJ2-1, with D tentatively TRBD1 or TRBD2 (5 bases each). Trimming removed 6 bases at V and 0 bases at J, with 12 bases between. From germline, CDR1 is SEHNR and CDR2 FQNEAQ (reference sequence). The CDR3 is made up of 15 amino acids. The CDR3 protein is CASRLGRSSYNEQFF. The DNA of the CDR3 is TGTGCCAGCAGATTGGGACGGAGCTCCTACAATGAGCAGTTCTTC.

This clonotype was observed a handful of times. V is TRBV14 and J is TRBJ1-2; D is unclear. V lost 3 bases and J 1 base, leaving 3 bases between the germline ends. The length of the CDR3 is 12 residues. Germline values: CDR1 SGHDN, CDR2 FVKESK. The DNA for the CDR3 is TGTGCCAGCAGCCAGGGTAACTATGGCTACACCTTC. Protein product: CASSQGNYGYTF. The complete variable domain, with remaining parts taken from reference TRBV14 and TRBJ1-2, reads EAGVTQFPSHSVIEKGQTVTLRCDPISGHDNLYWYRRVMGKEIKFLLHFVKESKQDESGMPNNRFLAERTGGTYSTLKVQPAELEDSGVYFCASSQGNYGYTFGSGTRLTVV.

This rearrangement joins TRBV20-1 to TRBJ1-5; TRBD1 is a possible D gene (5 bases). V lost 1 base and J 9 bases, leaving 16 bases between the germline ends. Looked up from germline, CDR1 is DFQATT and CDR2 is SNEGSKA (reference sequence). This CDR3 region has 14 residues. The chain's CDR3 is CSARVQPLQGPQHF. The DNA of the CDR3 is TGCAGTGCTAGAGTCCAGCCCTTGCAGGGGCCCCAGCATTTT.

This clonotype was counted many times. The V and J genes are TRBV7-9 and TRBJ2-7, with 9 positions matching TRBD1. The CDR3 consists of 16 residues. V lost 3 bases and J lost 5; bases outside the gene matches: 11. The germline CDR1 and CDR2 sequences are SEHNR and FQNEAQ (reference sequence). CDR3 coding DNA: TGTGCCAGCAGCTTGGAGGCCCGGAGACAGGGGGACGAGCAGTACTTC. Translated: CASSLEARRQGDEQYF.

This clonotype has a count of ten or more. V gene TRBV2 combines with J gene TRBJ1-6, with a weak D call TRBD1 (6 bases). Trimming removed 6 bases at V and 9 bases at J, with 15 bases between. CDR1 and CDR2 from the germline V gene are SNHLY and FYNNEI. The CDR3 loop spans 14 amino acids. The CDR3 sequence: CASSTGPPGSPLHF. CDR3 nucleotide sequence: TGTGCCAGCAGCACAGGGCCACCGGGTTCACCCCTCCACTTT.

V gene TRBV10-2 combines with J gene TRBJ2-5, with a possible D match to TRBD2 (7 bases). This CDR3 is 15 amino acids long. V was clipped by 7 bases and J by 5 bases, with 20 bases between them. Germline lookup yields CDR1 WSHSY and CDR2 SAAADI. DNA for the CDR3: TGCGCCAGCATTTCCGGGGGGCTATTCGCGGAGACCCAGTACTTC. The encoded protein is CASISGGLFAETQYF.

The chain employs TRBV7-9 and TRBJ2-7; D gene unclear. V lost 1 base to trimming and J lost 3 bases, with 4 bases between them. Per germline, CDR1 SEHNR and CDR2 FQNEAQ (reference sequence). The CDR3 is 12 residues long. CDR3 amino acids: CASSLVNYEQYF. The DNA for the CDR3 is TGTGCCAGCAGCTTAGTGAACTACGAGCAGTACTTC.

Many counts were recorded for this clonotype. This chain connects TRBV18 to TRBJ2-7; D gene unclear. V was pared by 1 base and J by 0 bases, with 7 bases between. Germline V gene data show CDR1 as KGHSH and CDR2 as LQKENI. This CDR3 region has 14 residues. CDR3 protein: CASSPQDLSYEQYF. In nucleotides, the CDR3 is TGTGCCAGCTCACCACAGGACCTCTCCTACGAGCAGTACTTC. The variable domain in full, with the rest retrieved from reference TRBV18 and TRBJ2-7, is NAGVMQNPRHLVRRRGQEARLRCSPMKGHSHVYWYRQLPEEGLKFMVYLQKENIIDESGMPKERFSAEFPKEGPSILRIQQVVRGDSAAYFCASSPQDLSYEQYFGPGTRLTVT.

This clonotype was seen many times. The rearrangement links TRBV5-4 to TRBJ2-5, with 11 nucleotides matching TRBD1. The CDR3 spans 15 residues. J was trimmed by 4 bases and V by 5 bases; bases with no gene match: 7. Germline values: CDR1 SGHNT, CDR2 YYREEE (reference sequence). The CDR3 nucleotides are TGTGCCAGCAGTCGGGACAGGGGGATGATAGAGACCCAGTACTTC. Amino acid sequence: CASSRDRGMIETQYF. Full variable domain (rest looked up from reference TRBV5-4 and TRBJ2-5): ETGVTQSPTHLIKTRGQQVTLRCSSQSGHNTVSWYQQALGQGPQFIFQYYREEENGRGNFPPRFSGLQFPNYSSELNVNALELDDSALYLCASSRDRGMIETQYFGPGTRLLVL.

The chain is built from TRBV6-5 and TRBJ1-1; possible D gene TRBD1, 5 bases. The germline CDR1 and CDR2 sequences are MNHEY and SVGAGI. The length of the CDR3 is 15 residues. With 0 bases removed from V and 1 base from J, the gap between germline ends came to 9 bases. The CDR3 spells CASSYSYQGNTEAFF. DNA for the CDR3: TGTGCCAGCAGTTACTCGTACCAGGGGAACACTGAAGCTTTCTTT.

This clonotype was observed at least ten times. The chain employs TRBV10-3 and TRBJ2-7; possible D gene TRBD1, 7 bases. This CDR3 has 14 amino acids. The germline V and J ends were trimmed by 2 bases and 2 bases, with 10 bases remaining between them. Germline V lookup: CDR1 ENHRY, CDR2 SYGVKD. In DNA form, the CDR3 reads TGTGCCATCAGTGAGGGAGGGGGCACCTACGAGCAGTACTTC. Translating gives CAISEGGGTYEQYF.

This chain connects TRBV28 to TRBJ1-3; no reliable D call. The CDR3 loop spans 11 amino acids. The germline V gene encodes CDR1 MDHEN and CDR2 SYDVKM. With 5 bases removed from V and 10 bases from J, the gap between germline ends came to 9 bases. CDR3 sequence reads: CASSARPTIYF. DNA for the CDR3: TGTGCCAGCAGTGCCCGTCCGACCATATATTTT.

This clonotype was counted at least ten times. The rearrangement joins TRBV11-2 to TRBJ2-7, with no clear D. This CDR3 has 13 amino acids. The V end was cut by 7 bases, the J end by 3 bases, with 13 bases between. Germline CDR1 reads SGHAT; CDR2 reads FQNNGV. This chain's CDR3 is CASTPVMNYEQYF. The CDR3 coding sequence is TGTGCCAGCACCCCGGTCATGAACTACGAGCAGTACTTC.

In this sample, this clonotype turned up many times. The rearrangement joins TRBV28 to TRBJ2-7, with unresolved D. CDR3 length: 15 residues. V dropped 4 bases and J dropped 0 bases, with 13 bases sitting between them. CDR1 is MDHEN, CDR2 SYDVKM, per germline. The CDR3 reads CASSSRRAFSYEQYF. In nucleotides, the CDR3 is TGTGCCAGCAGTTCCAGACGAGCTTTCTCCTACGAGCAGTACTTC.

The CDR3 protein is CASSQSPADIQYF. CDR3 DNA sequence: TGTGCCAGCAGCCAGTCCCCGGCGGACATTCAGTACTTC. The rearrangement uses TRBV4-2 and TRBJ2-4; no clear D. Germline CDR1 LGHNA, CDR2 YNFKEQ. This CDR3 comprises 13 residues. V was cut by 3 bases and J by 8 bases, with 11 bases left in between.

Ten or more counts support this clonotype. The chain is built from TRBV11-3 and TRBJ1-6; no definite D call. V was shortened by 0 bases and J by 10 bases, with 7 bases between the two germline ends. This CDR3 has 13 residues. Germline lookup yields CDR1 SGHNT and CDR2 YENEEA. CDR3 in DNA: TGTGCCAGCAGCTTAGACCAAAGATCACCCCTCCACTTT. It yields the protein CASSLDQRSPLHF.

In its sample, this clonotype was seen many times. This chain links TRBV2 with TRBJ2-2; TRBD1 aligns across 7 bases. Germline V gene sequence: CDR1 SNHLY, CDR2 FYNNEI. CDR3 length: 14 residues. V lost 5 bases, J lost 5 bases, and 5 bases stayed unmatched. This CDR3 reads CASSRQGETGELFF. In nucleotides, the CDR3 is TGTGCCAGCAGTCGACAGGGAGAGACCGGGGAGCTGTTTTTT.

This clonotype was seen a handful of times. J is TRBJ2-7 and V is TRBV11-2; D possibly corresponds to TRBD1 (6 bases). This CDR3 spans 16 amino acids. V lost 5 bases and J lost 0, with 17 bases in between. The germline gives CDR1 SGHAT, CDR2 FQNNGV. This chain's CDR3 is CASSAKQGLSSYEQYF. The CDR3 DNA follows: TGTGCCAGCAGCGCTAAACAGGGCCTAAGCTCCTACGAGCAGTACTTC. The full variable domain, completed using reference TRBV11-2 and TRBJ2-7, is EAGVAQSPRYKIIEKRQSVAFWCNPISGHATLYWYQQILGQGPKLLIQFQNNGVVDDSQLPKDRFSAERLKGVDSTLKIQPAKLEDSAVYLCASSAKQGLSSYEQYFGPGTRLTVT.

This clonotype was seen many times. This chain joins TRBV5-1 and TRBJ1-1, with D possibly being TRBD1 (5 bases). This CDR3 spans 11 amino acids. Per germline, CDR1 SGHRS and CDR2 YFSETQ. V lost 5 bases and J lost 10, with 12 bases in between. The CDR3 is CASRDTGGAFF. CDR3 coding DNA: TGCGCCAGCAGGGATACAGGTGGAGCTTTCTTT.

The chain combines TRBV29-1 with TRBJ2-7; possibly TRBD2 for D (6 bases). This CDR3 is 11 amino acids long. V was shortened by 8 bases and J by 11 bases, with 19 bases between the two germline ends. CDR1 and CDR2 (germline): SQVTM, ANQGSEA. The CDR3 sequence is CSCREAEKKYF. Written as DNA, the CDR3 is TGCAGCTGCAGGGAGGCTGAAAAGAAGTACTTC.

A few counts support this clonotype. This chain uses TRBV4-3 with TRBJ2-2, with 8 bases matching TRBD2. The CDR3 runs 17 residues. V lost 0 bases to trimming and J lost 5 bases; unmatched junction nucleotides: 8. CDR1 LGHNA and CDR2 YSLEER come from the germline V gene. This CDR3 reads CASSQDNLAGSTGELFF. CDR3 nucleotide sequence: TGCGCCAGCAGCCAAGATAATCTAGCGGGCTCTACCGGGGAGCTGTTTTTT.

The chain couples TRBV29-1 to TRBJ2-6, with D hard to call. The CDR3 loop spans 13 amino acids. The germline CDR1 and CDR2 sequences are SQVTM and ANQGSEA. V was cut by 4 bases and J by 0 bases, with 4 bases left in between. In DNA form, the CDR3 reads TGCAGCGTTGCGCCCTCTGGGGCCAACGTCCTGACTTTC. Protein: CSVAPSGANVLTF.